Sequencing of this T cell receptor (beta chain) was carried out in a study of shared clonotypes between healthy human individuals. The CDR3 has 14 residues. V was pared by 6 bases and J by 0 bases, with 9 bases between. The V gene's germline CDR1 is MGHDK and CDR2 SYGVNS. Terminally differentiated effector memory CD45RA+ cells were excluded from the naive CD8 cells, which were CD45RO-negative and positively selected for CCR7. Using immunoSEQ multiplex PCR, the repertoire was profiled, and TCRdb retains in-frame clones only, with some absent. The data show about 2.1 million clones, about 94% seen once.

The V gene is TRBV25-1, the J gene TRBJ2-1; D gene unclear. Sequenced: naive CD8+ T cells from PBMCs. The TCR originated in a man between 18 and 35 years old in good health. Some clones in this sample may be carry-over from other donors' samples. The CDR3 here is CASSVPSSYNEQFF. The CDR3 coding sequence is TGTGCCAGCAGCGTCCCCAGCTCCTACAATGAGCAGTTCTTC.